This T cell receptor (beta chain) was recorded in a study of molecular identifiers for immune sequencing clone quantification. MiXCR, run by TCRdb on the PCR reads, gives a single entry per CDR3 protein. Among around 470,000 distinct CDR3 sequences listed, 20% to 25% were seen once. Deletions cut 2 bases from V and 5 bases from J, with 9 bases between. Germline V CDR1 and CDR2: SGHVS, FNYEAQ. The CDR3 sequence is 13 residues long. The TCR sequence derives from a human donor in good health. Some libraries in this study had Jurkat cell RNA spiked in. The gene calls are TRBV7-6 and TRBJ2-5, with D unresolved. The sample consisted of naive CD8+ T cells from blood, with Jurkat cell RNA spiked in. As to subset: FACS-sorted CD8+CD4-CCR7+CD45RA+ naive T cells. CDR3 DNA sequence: TGTGCCAGCAGCTTACGGTCTGCGGAGACCCAGTACTTC. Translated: CASSLRSAETQYF.